The subject of this entry is one T cell receptor (beta chain). Antigen: not known. This record belongs to a study of chemoradiotherapy in HPV16-positive cancers. General study results and limits: The functional HPV-specific definition rests on just two HPV16-positive patients. During treatment, candidate HPV-specific clones and E7-related motifs expanded in tumor. HPV-responsive T-cell expansion during chemoradiotherapy was linked to improved recurrence-free survival in HPV16-positive patients.

The CDR3 length is 13 residues. Germline loops: CDR1 SEHNR, CDR2 FQNEAQ (reference sequence). J lost 3 bases, V lost 5 bases, and 3 bases had no gene match. Sequencing was performed with immunoSEQ multiplex PCR; in TCRdb, only in-frame clones are kept and a portion is missing. The sample shows about 15,000 clones, around four fifths of them seen only once. The genes are TRBV7-9 and TRBJ1-1; TRBD1 aligns across 7 bases. The biological material was taken from a patient who underwent chemoradiotherapy. The receptor's source is a human donor with HPV-associated anogenital cancer. CDR3 protein: CASSPRGDTEAFF. DNA of the CDR3: TGTGCCAGCAGCCCCAGGGGGGACACTGAAGCTTTCTTT.